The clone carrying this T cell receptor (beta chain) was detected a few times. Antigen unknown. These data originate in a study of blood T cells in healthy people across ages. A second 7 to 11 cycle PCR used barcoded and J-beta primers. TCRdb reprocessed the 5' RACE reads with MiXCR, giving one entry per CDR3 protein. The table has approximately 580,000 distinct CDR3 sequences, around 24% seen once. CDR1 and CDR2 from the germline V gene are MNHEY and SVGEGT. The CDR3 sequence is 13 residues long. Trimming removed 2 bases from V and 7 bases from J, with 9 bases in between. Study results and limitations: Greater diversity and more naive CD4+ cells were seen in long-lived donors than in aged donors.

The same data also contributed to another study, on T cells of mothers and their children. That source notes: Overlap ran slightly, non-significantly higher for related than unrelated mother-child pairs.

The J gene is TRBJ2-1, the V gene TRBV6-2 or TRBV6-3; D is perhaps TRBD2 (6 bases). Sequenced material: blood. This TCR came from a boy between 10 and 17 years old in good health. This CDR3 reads CASSYEGGNEQFF. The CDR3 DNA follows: TGTGCCAGCAGTTACGAGGGAGGAAATGAGCAGTTCTTC.